This TCR beta chain derives from a study of T cell changes during pregnancy in multiple sclerosis. Libraries were prepared by immunoSEQ multiplex PCR; TCRdb keeps only in-frame clonotypes and omits some of them. This sample yields more than 85,000 clones, of which roughly 92% are seen a single time; approximately 1.2% belongs to the top ten. Germline CDR1 reads SNHLY; CDR2 reads FYNNEI. V lost 6 bases and J 8 bases, leaving 13 bases between the germline ends. The CDR3 covers 13 residues. The source is a female donor with multiple sclerosis, enrolled in a pregnancy study. The sequenced sample was peripheral blood, obtained in the second trimester of pregnancy. V is TRBV2 and J is TRBJ2-2; a possible D gene is TRBD1 (6 bases). The CDR3 reads CASSVVDRGELFF. The CDR3 DNA sequence: TGTGCCAGCAGCGTTGTAGACAGGGGGGAGCTGTTTTTT.